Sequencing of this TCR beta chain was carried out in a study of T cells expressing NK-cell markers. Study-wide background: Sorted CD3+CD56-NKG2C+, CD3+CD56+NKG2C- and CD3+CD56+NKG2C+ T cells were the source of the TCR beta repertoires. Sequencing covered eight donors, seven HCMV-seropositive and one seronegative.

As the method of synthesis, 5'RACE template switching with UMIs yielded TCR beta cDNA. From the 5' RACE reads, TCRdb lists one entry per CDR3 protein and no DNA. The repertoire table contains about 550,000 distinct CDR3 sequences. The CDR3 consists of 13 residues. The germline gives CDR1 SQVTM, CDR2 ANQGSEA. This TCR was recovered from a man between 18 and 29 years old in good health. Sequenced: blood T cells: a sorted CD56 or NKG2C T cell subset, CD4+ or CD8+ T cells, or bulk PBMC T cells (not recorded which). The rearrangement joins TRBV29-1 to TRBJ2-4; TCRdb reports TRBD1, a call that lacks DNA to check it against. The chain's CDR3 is CSVRGPLRGIQYF. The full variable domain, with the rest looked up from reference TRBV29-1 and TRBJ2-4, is SAVISQKPSRDICQRGTSLTIQCQVDSQVTMMFWYRQQPGQSLTLIATANQGSEATYESGFVIDKFPISRPNLTFSTLTVSNMSPEDSSIYLCSVRGPLRGIQYFGAGTRLSVL.